The 12 T cell receptor beta chains below were found in one sample sequenced in a study of human T cells and chemical hapten exposure. Time point noted: patch test 1, 2 weeks after DPC sensitization. The treatment: therapeutic diphenylcyclopropenone sensitization with weekly scalp DPC. TCRdb reanalysed the RACE reads using MiXCR and keeps one entry per CDR3 protein. The sample comprises about 99,000 distinct CDR3 sequences, about an eighth of which are singletons, and 2.1% rests with the top ten. The sequenced sample was whole blood, obtained in connection with sensitization to the hapten diphenylcyclopropenone (DPC). These receptors originate from a woman in her thirties or forties with alopecia areata. Some clones in this sample may be carry-over from other donors' samples.

A few counts support this clonotype. V usage is TRBV28 and J usage is TRBJ2-1; D is unresolved. Germline-derived CDR1 and CDR2 are MDHEN and SYDVKM. V was shortened by 7 bases and J by 7 bases, with 23 bases between the two germline ends. The CDR3 is 16 amino acids. This CDR3 reads CASTSAILESGNEQFF. The CDR3 coding sequence is TGTGCCAGCACCTCGGCCATATTGGAGAGTGGGAATGAGCAGTTCTTC.

The chain combines TRBV5-4 with TRBJ1-4, with 10 positions matching TRBD1. With 1 base clipped from V and 5 bases from J, the junction kept 2 bases outside the gene matches. Germline V gene data show CDR1 as SGHNT and CDR2 as YYREEE (reference sequence). CDR3 length equals 15 residues. CDR3 sequence: CASSLMGQGNEKLFF. The DNA for the CDR3 is TGTGCCAGCAGCTTGATGGGACAGGGGAATGAAAAACTGTTTTTT. Based on the CDR3 plus reference TRBV5-4 and TRBJ1-4, the full variable domain is ETGVTQSPTHLIKTRGQQVTLRCSSQSGHNTVSWYQQALGQGPQFIFQYYREEENGRGNFPPRFSGLQFPNYSSELNVNALELDDSALYLCASSLMGQGNEKLFFGSGTQLSVL.

The V gene is TRBV6-5, the J gene TRBJ2-7; D unresolved. With 0 bases removed from V and 5 bases from J, the gap between germline ends came to 5 bases. This CDR3 contains 12 residues. CDR1 MNHEY and CDR2 SVGAGI come from the germline V gene. The CDR3 loop reads CASSYSADEQYF. The CDR3 nucleotides are TGTGCCAGCAGTTACTCGGCGGACGAGCAGTACTTC.

The table lists this clonotype with a few counts. The chain carries TRBV7-2 and TRBJ2-1; D may be TRBD2 (6 bases). In germline, CDR1 is SGHTA, CDR2 FQGNSA. The V gene lost 5 bases and the J gene lost 4 bases, with 15 bases spanning the gap. The CDR3 runs 15 residues. CDR3 sequence (DNA): TGTGCCAGCAGCCGGCGCCCTAGCGAGTACAATGAGCAGTTCTTC. Protein product: CASSRRPSEYNEQFF.

This clonotype was found a few times. The chain links TRBV18 to TRBJ2-3; TRBD2 is a possible D gene (5 bases). The CDR3 has 15 residues. The V and J ends lost 0 bases and 0 bases respectively, with 7 bases between them. CDR1 is KGHSH, CDR2 LQKENI, per germline. The CDR3 coding sequence is TGTGCCAGCTCACCACCTGGAGGTAGCACAGATACGCAGTATTTT. Its protein is CASSPPGGSTDTQYF. The variable domain in full, completed from reference TRBV18 and TRBJ2-3, reads NAGVMQNPRHLVRRRGQEARLRCSPMKGHSHVYWYRQLPEEGLKFMVYLQKENIIDESGMPKERFSAEFPKEGPSILRIQQVVRGDSAAYFCASSPPGGSTDTQYFGPGTRLTVL.

This clonotype occurred a few times. The chain carries TRBV6-1 and TRBJ2-1; perhaps TRBD2 as D (5 bases). V was pared by 9 bases and J by 10 bases, with 10 bases between. Germline CDR1 MNHNS, CDR2 SASEGT. This CDR3 contains 10 residues. The CDR3 spells CASRGNEQFF. Written as DNA, the CDR3 is TGTGCCAGTCGGGGAAACGAGCAGTTCTTC.

V usage is TRBV18 and J usage is TRBJ1-2; 8 bases are a match to TRBD1. V trimming: 5 bases; J trimming: 6 bases; junction bases outside the gene matches: 8. The CDR3 is 14 residues long. Germline CDR1 is KGHSH and CDR2 is LQKENI. This CDR3 is CASSSRDRSNGYTF. CDR3 coding DNA: TGTGCCAGCTCATCCCGGGACAGGAGTAATGGCTACACCTTC. The full variable domain, rest sourced from reference TRBV18 and TRBJ1-2, is NAGVMQNPRHLVRRRGQEARLRCSPMKGHSHVYWYRQLPEEGLKFMVYLQKENIIDESGMPKERFSAEFPKEGPSILRIQQVVRGDSAAYFCASSSRDRSNGYTFGSGTRLTVV.

Remarks on this clonotype: The junction shows a germline mismatch at one end, possibly a read error. The chain couples TRBV7-7 to TRBJ2-2; the D is unclear. CDR3 length equals 14 residues. Germline CDR1 SSHAT, CDR2 FNYEAQ (reference sequence). The CDR3 DNA reads TGTGCTAGCAGCTTAGCCAGAAACACCGGGGAGCTGTTTTTT. Protein product: CASSLARNTGELFF.

This clonotype was seen a handful of times. The rearrangement uses TRBV2 and TRBJ1-1; D unclear. Germline assignment: CDR1 SNHLY and CDR2 FYNNEI. Deletions cut 5 bases from V and 6 bases from J, with 13 bases between. The CDR3 is made up of 13 amino acids. DNA of the CDR3: TGTGCCAGCAGTCGGTGGACGGAACCTGAAGCTTTCTTT. This encodes CASSRWTEPEAFF.

The chain has TRBV24-1 and TRBJ2-1; D tentatively fits TRBD1 or TRBD2 (5 bases each). This CDR3 is built from 14 residues. CDR1 is KGHDR and CDR2 is SFDVKD in the germline V gene. V lost 3 bases and J 6 bases, leaving 11 bases between the germline ends. The CDR3 sequence: CATSDMGTANEQFF. CDR3 bases: TGTGCCACCAGTGATATGGGGACCGCCAATGAGCAGTTCTTC.

CDR3 nucleotides: TGTGCCAGCTCCCCGACTCCCGCAGGAAGTAATGAAAAACTGTTTTTT. It yields the protein CASSPTPAGSNEKLFF. V gene TRBV18 combines with J gene TRBJ1-4; D unresolved. V was shortened by 6 bases and J by 4 bases, with 18 bases between the two germline ends. The germline V gene has CDR1 KGHSH and CDR2 LQKENI. This CDR3 region has 16 residues.

The chain links TRBV18 to TRBJ1-1, with a weak D call TRBD1 (5 bases). Deletions cut 1 base from V and 0 bases from J, with 15 bases between. The germline CDR1 and CDR2 sequences are KGHSH and LQKENI. The CDR3 spans 17 residues. The CDR3 loop is CASSPQTAGSMNTEAFF. CDR3 DNA sequence: TGTGCCAGCTCACCACAGACGGCAGGGAGTATGAACACTGAAGCTTTCTTT. Variable domain in full (rest from reference TRBV18 and TRBJ1-1): NAGVMQNPRHLVRRRGQEARLRCSPMKGHSHVYWYRQLPEEGLKFMVYLQKENIIDESGMPKERFSAEFPKEGPSILRIQQVVRGDSAAYFCASSPQTAGSMNTEAFFGQGTRLTVV.